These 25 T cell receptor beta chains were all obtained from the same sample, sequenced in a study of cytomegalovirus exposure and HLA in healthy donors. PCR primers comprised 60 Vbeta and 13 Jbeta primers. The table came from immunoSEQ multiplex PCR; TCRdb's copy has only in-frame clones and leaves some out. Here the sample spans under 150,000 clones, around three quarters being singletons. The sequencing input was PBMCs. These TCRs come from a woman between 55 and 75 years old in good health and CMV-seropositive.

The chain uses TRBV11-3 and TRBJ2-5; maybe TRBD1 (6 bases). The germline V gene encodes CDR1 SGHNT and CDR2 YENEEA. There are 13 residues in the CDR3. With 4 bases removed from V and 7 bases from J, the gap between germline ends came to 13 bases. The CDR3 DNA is TGTGCCAGCAGCTCCCGACAGGCGGGGACCCAGTACTTC. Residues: CASSSRQAGTQYF.

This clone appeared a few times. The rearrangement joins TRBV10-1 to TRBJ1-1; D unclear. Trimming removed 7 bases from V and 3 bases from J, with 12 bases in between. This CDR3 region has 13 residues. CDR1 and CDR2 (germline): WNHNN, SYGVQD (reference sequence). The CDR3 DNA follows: TGCGCCAGCAACCCTCTGGCAGACACTGAAGCTTTCTTT. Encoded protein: CASNPLADTEAFF.

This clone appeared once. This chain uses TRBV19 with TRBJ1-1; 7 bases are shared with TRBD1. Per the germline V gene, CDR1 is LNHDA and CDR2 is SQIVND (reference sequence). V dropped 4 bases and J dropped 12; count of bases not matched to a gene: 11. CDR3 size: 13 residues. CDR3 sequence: CASSNSYRGRSFF. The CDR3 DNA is TGTGCCAGTAGTAACTCTTACAGGGGCAGGTCTTTCTTT.

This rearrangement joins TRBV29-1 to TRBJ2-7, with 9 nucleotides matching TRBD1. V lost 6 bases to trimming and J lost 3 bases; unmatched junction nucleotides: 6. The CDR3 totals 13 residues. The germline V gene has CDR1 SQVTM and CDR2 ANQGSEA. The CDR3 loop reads CSVRQGGGYEQYF. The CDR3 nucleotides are TGCAGCGTCCGACAGGGGGGAGGCTACGAGCAGTACTTC.

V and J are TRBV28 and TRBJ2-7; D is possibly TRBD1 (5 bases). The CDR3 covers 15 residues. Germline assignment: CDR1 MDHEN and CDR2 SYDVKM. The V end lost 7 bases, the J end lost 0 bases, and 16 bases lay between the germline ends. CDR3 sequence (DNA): TGTGCCAGCACCGGCGGACATTTGAGCTCCTACGAGCAGTACTTC. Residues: CASTGGHLSSYEQYF.

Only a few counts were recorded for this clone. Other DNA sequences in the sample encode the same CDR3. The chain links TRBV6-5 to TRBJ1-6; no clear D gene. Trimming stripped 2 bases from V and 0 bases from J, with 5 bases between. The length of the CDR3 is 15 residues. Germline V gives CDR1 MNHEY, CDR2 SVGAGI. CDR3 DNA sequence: TGTGCCAGCAGTTACGGGAGCTCCTATAATTCACCCCTCCACTTT. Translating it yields CASSYGSSYNSPLHF.

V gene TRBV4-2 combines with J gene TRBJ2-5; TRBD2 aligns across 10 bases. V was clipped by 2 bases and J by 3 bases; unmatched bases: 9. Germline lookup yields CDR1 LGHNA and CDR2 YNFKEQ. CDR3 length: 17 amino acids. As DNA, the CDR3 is TGTGCCAGCAGCCAACTCCTCACTAGCGGGGATAAAGAGACCCAGTACTTC. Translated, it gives CASSQLLTSGDKETQYF.

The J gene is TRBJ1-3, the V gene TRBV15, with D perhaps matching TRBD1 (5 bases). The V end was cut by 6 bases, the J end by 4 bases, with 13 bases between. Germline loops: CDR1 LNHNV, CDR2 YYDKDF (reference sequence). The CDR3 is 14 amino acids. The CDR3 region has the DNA TGTGCCACCAGGGCGGGGGGGACGGGAAACACCATATATTTT. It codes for CATRAGGTGNTIYF.

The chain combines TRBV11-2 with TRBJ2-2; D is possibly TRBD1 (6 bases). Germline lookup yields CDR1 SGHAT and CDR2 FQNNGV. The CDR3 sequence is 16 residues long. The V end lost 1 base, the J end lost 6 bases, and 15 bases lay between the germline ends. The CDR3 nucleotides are TGTGCCAGCAGCTTAGCCACAGGGTTGCAACCCGGGGAGCTGTTTTTT. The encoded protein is CASSLATGLQPGELFF.

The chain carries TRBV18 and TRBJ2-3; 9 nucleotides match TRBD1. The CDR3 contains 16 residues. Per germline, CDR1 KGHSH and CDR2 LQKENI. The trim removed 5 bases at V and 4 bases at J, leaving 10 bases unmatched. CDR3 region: CASSAAGTGFADTQYF. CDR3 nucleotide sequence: TGTGCCAGCTCAGCCGCTGGGACAGGGTTCGCAGATACGCAGTATTTT.

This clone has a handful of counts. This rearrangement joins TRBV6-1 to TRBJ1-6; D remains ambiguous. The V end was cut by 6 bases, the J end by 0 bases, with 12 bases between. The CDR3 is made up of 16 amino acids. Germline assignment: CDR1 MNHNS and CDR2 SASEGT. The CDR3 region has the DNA TGTGCCAGCAGCGAATTGCTAAGCTCCTATAATTCACCCCTCCACTTT. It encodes CASSELLSSYNSPLHF.

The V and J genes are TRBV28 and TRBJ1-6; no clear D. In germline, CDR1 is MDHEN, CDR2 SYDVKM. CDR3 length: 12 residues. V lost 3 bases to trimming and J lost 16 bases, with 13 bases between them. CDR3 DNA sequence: TGTGCCAGCAGTTTGTCCGGAGATTGGCTCCACTTT. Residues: CASSLSGDWLHF. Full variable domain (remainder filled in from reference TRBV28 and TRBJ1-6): DVKVTQSSRYLVKRTGEKVFLECVQDMDHENMFWYRQDPGLGLRLIYFSYDVKMKEKGDIPEGYSVSREKKERFSLILESASTNQTSMYLCASSLSGDWLHFGNGTRLTVT.

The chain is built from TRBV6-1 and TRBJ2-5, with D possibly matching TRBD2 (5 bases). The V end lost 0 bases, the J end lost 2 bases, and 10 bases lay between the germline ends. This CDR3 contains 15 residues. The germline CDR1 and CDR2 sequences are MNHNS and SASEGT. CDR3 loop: CASSEAVRGQETQYF. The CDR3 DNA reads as TGTGCCAGCAGTGAAGCGGTACGGGGTCAAGAGACCCAGTACTTC.

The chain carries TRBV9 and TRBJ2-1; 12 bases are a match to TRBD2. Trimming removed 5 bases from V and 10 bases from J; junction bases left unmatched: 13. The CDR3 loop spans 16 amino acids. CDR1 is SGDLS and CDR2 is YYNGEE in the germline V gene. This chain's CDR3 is CASSAHPSGGAREQFF. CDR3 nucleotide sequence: TGTGCCAGCAGTGCACATCCTAGCGGGGGGGCCAGGGAGCAGTTCTTC.

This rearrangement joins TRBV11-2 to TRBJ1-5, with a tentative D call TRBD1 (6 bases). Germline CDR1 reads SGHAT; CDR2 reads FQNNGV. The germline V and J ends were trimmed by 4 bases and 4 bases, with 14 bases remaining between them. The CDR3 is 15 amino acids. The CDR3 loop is CASSSNHRDNQPQHF. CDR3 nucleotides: TGTGCCAGCAGCTCTAATCACAGGGATAATCAGCCCCAGCATTTT.

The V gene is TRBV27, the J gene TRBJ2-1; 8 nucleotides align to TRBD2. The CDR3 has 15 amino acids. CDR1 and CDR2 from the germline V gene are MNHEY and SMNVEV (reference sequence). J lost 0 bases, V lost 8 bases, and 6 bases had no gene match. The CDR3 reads CASLPGGGSYNEQFF. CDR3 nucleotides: TGTGCCAGCCTACCCGGGGGGGGCTCCTACAATGAGCAGTTCTTC.

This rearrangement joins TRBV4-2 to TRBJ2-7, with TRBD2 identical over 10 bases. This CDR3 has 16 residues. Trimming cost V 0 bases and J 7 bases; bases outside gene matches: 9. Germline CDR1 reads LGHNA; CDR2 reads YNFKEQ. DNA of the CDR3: TGTGCCAGCAGCCAAGAGACAGCGGGGGGGCTGGGGGAGCAGTACTTC. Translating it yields CASSQETAGGLGEQYF.

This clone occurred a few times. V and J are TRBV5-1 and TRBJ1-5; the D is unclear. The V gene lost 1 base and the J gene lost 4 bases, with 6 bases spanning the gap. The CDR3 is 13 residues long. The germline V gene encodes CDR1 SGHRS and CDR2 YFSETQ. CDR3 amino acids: CASSLSDNQPQHF. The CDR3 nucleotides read TGCGCCAGCAGCTTGAGCGATAATCAGCCCCAGCATTTT.

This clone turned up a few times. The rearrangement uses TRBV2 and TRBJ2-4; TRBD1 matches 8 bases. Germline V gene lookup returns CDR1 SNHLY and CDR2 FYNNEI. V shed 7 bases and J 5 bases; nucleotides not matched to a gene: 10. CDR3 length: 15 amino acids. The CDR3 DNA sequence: TGTGCCAGCACGAGGCAGGGGGCGCCCGAAAACATTCAGTACTTC. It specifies CASTRQGAPENIQYF. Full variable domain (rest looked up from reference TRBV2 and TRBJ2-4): EPEVTQTPSHQVTQMGQEVILRCVPISNHLYFYWYRQILGQKVEFLVSFYNNEISEKSEIFDDQFSVERPDGSNFTLKIRSTKLEDSAMYFCASTRQGAPENIQYFGAGTRLSVL.

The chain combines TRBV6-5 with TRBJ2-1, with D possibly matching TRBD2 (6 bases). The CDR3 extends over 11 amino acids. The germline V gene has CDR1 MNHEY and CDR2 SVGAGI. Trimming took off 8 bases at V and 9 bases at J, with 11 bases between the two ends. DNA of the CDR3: TGTGCCAGCGGGGGGAGTCGTGAGCAGTTCTTC. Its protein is CASGGSREQFF.

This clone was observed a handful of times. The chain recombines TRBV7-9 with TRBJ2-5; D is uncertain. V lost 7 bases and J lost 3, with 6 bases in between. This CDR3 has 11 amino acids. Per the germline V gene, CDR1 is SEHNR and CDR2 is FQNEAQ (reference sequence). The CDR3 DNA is TGTGCCAGCACCGAGAAAGAGACCCAGTACTTC. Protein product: CASTEKETQYF.

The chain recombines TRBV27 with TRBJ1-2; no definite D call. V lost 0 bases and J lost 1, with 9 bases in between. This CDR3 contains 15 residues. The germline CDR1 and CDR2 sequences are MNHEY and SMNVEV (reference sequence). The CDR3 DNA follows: TGTGCCAGCAGTTTATCCAACAGCTTTAACTATGGCTACACCTTC. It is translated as CASSLSNSFNYGYTF.

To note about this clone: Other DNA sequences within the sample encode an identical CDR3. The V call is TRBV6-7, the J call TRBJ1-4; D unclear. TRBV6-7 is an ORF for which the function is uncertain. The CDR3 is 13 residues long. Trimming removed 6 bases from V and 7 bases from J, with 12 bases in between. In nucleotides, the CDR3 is TGTGCCAGCAGCGCCGGAGAGGGTGAAAAACTGTTTTTT. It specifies CASSAGEGEKLFF.

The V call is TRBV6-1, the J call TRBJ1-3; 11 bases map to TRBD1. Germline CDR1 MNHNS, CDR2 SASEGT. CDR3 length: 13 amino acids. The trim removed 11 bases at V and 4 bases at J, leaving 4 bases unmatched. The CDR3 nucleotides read TGTGCCTGGGGACAGGGGGGAGGAAACACCATATATTTT. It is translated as CAWGQGGGNTIYF.

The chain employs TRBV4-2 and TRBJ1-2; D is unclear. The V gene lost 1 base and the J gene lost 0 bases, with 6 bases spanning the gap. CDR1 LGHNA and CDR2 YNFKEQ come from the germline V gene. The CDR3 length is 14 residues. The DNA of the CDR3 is TGTGCCAGCAGCCAAGGACAAACTAACTATGGCTACACCTTC. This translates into CASSQGQTNYGYTF.